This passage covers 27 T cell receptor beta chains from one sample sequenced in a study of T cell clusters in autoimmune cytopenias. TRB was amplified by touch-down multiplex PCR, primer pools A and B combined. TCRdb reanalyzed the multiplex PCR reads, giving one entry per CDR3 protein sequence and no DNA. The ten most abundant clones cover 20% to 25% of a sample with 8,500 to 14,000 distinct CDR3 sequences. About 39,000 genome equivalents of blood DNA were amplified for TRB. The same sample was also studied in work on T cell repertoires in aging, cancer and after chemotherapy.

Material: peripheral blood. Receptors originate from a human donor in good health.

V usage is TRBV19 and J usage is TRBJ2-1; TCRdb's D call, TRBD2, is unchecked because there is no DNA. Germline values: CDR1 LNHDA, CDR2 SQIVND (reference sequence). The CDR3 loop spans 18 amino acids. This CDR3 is CASTPRLAGGRRRNEEFF.

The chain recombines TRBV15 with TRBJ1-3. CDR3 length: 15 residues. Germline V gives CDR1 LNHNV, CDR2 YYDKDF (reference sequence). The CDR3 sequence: CATSRGLASGNTIYF.

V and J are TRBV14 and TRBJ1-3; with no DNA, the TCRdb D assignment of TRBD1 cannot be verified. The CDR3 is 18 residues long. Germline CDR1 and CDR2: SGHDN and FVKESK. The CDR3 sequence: CASSQETWGRNSGNTIYF.

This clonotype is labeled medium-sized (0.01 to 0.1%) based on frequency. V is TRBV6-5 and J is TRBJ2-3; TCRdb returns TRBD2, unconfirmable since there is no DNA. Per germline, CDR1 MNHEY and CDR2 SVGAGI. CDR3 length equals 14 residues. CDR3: CASRMAGGTDTQYF.

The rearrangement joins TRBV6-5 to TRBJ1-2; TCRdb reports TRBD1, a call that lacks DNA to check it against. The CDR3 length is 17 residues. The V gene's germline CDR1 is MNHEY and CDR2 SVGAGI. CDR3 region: CASSRTELGSKAYGYTF.

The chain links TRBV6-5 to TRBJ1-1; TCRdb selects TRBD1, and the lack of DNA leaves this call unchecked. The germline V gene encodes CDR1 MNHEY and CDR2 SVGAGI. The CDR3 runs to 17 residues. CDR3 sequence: CASSYGQGAGMNTEAFF.

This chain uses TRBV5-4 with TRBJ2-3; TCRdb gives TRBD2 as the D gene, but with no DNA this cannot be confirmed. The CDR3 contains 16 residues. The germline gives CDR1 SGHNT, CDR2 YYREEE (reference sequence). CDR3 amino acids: CASSLYLAGGVDTQYF.

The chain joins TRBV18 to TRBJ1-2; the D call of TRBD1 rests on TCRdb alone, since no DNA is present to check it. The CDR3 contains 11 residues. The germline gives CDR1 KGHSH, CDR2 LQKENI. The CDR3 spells CASSPGTGYTF. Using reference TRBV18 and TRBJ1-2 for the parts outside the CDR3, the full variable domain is NAGVMQNPRHLVRRRGQEARLRCSPMKGHSHVYWYRQLPEEGLKFMVYLQKENIIDESGMPKERFSAEFPKEGPSILRIQQVVRGDSAAYFCASSPGTGYTFGSGTRLTVV.

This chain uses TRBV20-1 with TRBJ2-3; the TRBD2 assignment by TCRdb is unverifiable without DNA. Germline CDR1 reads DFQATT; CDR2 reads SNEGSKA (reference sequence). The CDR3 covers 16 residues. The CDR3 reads CSARDMSSGGTDTQYF.

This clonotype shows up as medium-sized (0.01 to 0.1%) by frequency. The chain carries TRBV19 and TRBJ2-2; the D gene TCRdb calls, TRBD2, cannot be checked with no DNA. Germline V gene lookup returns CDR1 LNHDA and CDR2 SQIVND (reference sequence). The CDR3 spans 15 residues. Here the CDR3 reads CASSIEGLPRGELFF.

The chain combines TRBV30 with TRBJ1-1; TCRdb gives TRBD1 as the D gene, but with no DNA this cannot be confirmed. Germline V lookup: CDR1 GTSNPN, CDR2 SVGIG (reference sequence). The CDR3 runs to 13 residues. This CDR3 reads CAWGRTENTEAFF.

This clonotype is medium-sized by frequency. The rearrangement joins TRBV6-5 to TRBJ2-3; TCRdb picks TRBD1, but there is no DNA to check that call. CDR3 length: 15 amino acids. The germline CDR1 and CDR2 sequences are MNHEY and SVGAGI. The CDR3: CASSYSGTGVDTQYF.

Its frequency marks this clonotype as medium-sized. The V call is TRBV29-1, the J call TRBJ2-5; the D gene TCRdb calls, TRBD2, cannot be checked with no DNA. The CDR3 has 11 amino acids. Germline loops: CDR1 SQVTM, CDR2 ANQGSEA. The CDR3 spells CSVWGERTQYF.

The CDR3 loop reads CRTGTSGRAAADTQYF. This chain connects TRBV20-1 to TRBJ2-3; TCRdb outputs TRBD2, but without DNA this stays unchecked. From germline, CDR1 is DFQATT and CDR2 SNEGSKA (reference sequence). The CDR3 extends over 16 amino acids.

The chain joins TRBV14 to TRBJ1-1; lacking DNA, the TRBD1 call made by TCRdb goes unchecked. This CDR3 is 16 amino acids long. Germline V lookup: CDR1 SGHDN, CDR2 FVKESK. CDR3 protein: CTSSHLSQGRGTEAFF.

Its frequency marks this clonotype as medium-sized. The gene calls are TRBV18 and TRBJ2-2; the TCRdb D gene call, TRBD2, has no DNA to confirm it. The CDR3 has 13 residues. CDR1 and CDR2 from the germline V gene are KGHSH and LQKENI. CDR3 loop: CASSQRDPGELFF.

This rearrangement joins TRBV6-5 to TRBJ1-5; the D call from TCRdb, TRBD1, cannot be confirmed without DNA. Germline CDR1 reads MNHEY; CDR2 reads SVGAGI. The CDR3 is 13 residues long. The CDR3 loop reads CASTGDRLRPQHF.

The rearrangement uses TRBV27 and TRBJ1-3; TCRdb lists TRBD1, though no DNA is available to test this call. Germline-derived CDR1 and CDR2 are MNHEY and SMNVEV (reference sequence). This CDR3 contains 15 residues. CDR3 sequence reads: CASRLTGTPGNTIYF.

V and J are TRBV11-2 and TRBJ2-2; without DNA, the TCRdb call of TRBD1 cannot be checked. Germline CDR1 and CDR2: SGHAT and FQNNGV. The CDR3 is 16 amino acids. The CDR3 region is CASSFTGSSNTGELFF.

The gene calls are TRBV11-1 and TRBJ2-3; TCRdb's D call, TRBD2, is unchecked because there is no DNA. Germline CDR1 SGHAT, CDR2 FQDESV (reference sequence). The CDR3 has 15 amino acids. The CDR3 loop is CASSGTSAPTDTQYF.

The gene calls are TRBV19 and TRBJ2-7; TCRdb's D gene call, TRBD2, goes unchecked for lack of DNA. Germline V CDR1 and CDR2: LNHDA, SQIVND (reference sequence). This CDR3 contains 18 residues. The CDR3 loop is CASSIGRGASGRASEQYF.

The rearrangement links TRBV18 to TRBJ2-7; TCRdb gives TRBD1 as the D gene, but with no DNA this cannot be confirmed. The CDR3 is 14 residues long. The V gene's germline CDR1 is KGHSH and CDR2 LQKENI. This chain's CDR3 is CASCPTGASYEQYF.

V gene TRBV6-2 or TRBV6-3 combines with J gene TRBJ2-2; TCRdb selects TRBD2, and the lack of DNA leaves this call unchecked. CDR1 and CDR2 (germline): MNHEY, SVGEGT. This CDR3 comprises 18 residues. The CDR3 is CASSYSTSGSLGTGELFF.

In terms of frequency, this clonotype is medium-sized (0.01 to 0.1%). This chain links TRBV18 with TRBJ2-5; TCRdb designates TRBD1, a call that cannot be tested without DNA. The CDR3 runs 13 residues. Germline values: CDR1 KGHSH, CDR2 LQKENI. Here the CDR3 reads CASSPQGYETQYF. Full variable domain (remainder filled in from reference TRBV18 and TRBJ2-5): NAGVMQNPRHLVRRRGQEARLRCSPMKGHSHVYWYRQLPEEGLKFMVYLQKENIIDESGMPKERFSAEFPKEGPSILRIQQVVRGDSAAYFCASSPQGYETQYFGPGTRLLVL.

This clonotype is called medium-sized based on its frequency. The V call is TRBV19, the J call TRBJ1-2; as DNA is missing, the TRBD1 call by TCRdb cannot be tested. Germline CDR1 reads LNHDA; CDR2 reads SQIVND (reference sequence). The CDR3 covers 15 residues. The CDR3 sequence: CASTYRARDPYGYTF.

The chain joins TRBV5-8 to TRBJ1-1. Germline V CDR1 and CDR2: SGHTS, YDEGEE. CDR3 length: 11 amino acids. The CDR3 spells CASSFNTEAFF.

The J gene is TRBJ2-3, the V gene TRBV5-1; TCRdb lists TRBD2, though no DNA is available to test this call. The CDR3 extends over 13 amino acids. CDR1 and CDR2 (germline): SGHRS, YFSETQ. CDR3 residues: CASSSDGGNTQYF.